Listed below are T cell receptor beta chains from one sample, sequenced in a study of identical twins. TCRdb passed the 5' RACE reads through MiXCR, listing each CDR3 protein once. This table holds around 340,000 distinct CDR3 sequences, 9% to 10% found once. The source material was naive T cells sorted from blood. The receptors derive from a woman between 50 and 59 years old in good health. The CDR3 runs from the conserved cysteine through the conserved F or W. The D gene is left open where the match is weak. Expanded clones are given a class, and other clones once, few, many or no size at all.

D gene: -; clone size: few; CDR3 length: 15; J gene: TRBJ2-1; V gene: TRBV11-3; CDR3 DNA: TGTGCCAGCAGCCGCCGGGACTCTACCCACAATGAGCAGTTCTTC; CDR3 protein: CASSRRDSTHNEQFF
D gene: TRBD1; clone size: many; CDR3 length: 14; J gene: TRBJ2-7; V gene: TRBV7-9; CDR3 DNA: TGTGCCAGCAGCACCCATGGACAGGGATACGAGCAGTACTTC; CDR3 protein: CASSTHGQGYEQYF
D gene: TRBD2; clone size: many; CDR3 length: 12; J gene: TRBJ2-1; V gene: TRBV6-4; CDR3 DNA: TGTGCCAGCAGTTTGAGCGGGGGCGAGCAGTTCTTC; CDR3 protein: CASSLSGGEQFF
D gene: -; clone size: few; CDR3 length: 13; J gene: TRBJ2-3; V gene: TRBV9; CDR3 DNA: TGTGCCAGCAGTCGGGAGTCAAGGGATACGCAGTATTTT; CDR3 protein: CASSRESRDTQYF
D gene: -; clone size: -; CDR3 length: 14; J gene: TRBJ2-1; V gene: TRBV11-3; CDR3 DNA: TGTGCCAGCAGCTCCAAACCCGGGTACAATGAGCAGTTCTTC; CDR3 protein: CASSSKPGYNEQFF
D gene: -; clone size: many; CDR3 length: 15; J gene: TRBJ2-3; V gene: TRBV12-3/TRBV12-4; CDR3 DNA: TGTGCCAGCAGTTTTAGCGGAGCTAGCACAGATACGCAGTATTTT; CDR3 protein: CASSFSGASTDTQYF
D gene: TRBD1; clone size: few; CDR3 length: 14; J gene: TRBJ2-1; V gene: TRBV29-1; CDR3 DNA: TGCAGCGTTGACAGTGACAGGGGGACGAATGAGCAGTTCTTC; CDR3 protein: CSVDSDRGTNEQFF
D gene: TRBD1; clone size: few; CDR3 length: 16; J gene: TRBJ1-5; V gene: TRBV4-1; CDR3 DNA: TGCGCCAGCAGCCCAACCGGGACAGGGGGCTTTCAGCCCCAGCATTTT; CDR3 protein: CASSPTGTGGFQPQHF
D gene: -; clone size: few; CDR3 length: 13; J gene: TRBJ2-7; V gene: TRBV7-2; CDR3 DNA: TGTGCCAGCAGCTTAGTATGGGATTACGAGCAGTACTTC; CDR3 protein: CASSLVWDYEQYF
D gene: -; clone size: many; CDR3 length: 18; J gene: TRBJ2-3; V gene: TRBV6-9; CDR3 DNA: TGTGCCAGCAGTTATCGGCCATTTCGCAAATCGGGCACAGATACGCAGTATTTT; CDR3 protein: CASSYRPFRKSGTDTQYF
D gene: TRBD2; clone size: many; CDR3 length: 17; J gene: TRBJ2-2; V gene: TRBV10-3; CDR3 DNA: TGTGCCATCGCCGGGACTAGCGGGAGGTTGGGCACCGGGGAGCTGTTTTTT; CDR3 protein: CAIAGTSGRLGTGELFF
D gene: -; clone size: few; CDR3 length: 12; J gene: TRBJ2-5; V gene: TRBV7-9; CDR3 DNA: TGTGCCAGCAGTTTTCTGCAAGAGACCCAGTACTTC; CDR3 protein: CASSFLQETQYF
D gene: -; clone size: -; CDR3 length: 15; J gene: TRBJ2-7; V gene: TRBV4-1; CDR3 DNA: TGCGCCAGCAGCCCCCGGGGACATCAATTCGGCGAGCAGTACTTC; CDR3 protein: CASSPRGHQFGEQYF
D gene: -; clone size: -; CDR3 length: 15; J gene: TRBJ1-5; V gene: TRBV10-1; CDR3 DNA: TGCGCCAGCCTAACAGGGCCCCCTTATGATCAGCCCCAGCATTTT; CDR3 protein: CASLTGPPYDQPQHF
D gene: TRBD2; clone size: many; CDR3 length: 17; J gene: TRBJ2-1; V gene: TRBV12-3/TRBV12-4; CDR3 DNA: TGTGCCAGCAGTTTAGGGATAGGGCGGGAGTATTACAATGAGCAGTTCTTC; CDR3 protein: CASSLGIGREYYNEQFF
D gene: -; clone size: -; CDR3 length: 13; J gene: TRBJ2-6; V gene: TRBV30; CDR3 DNA: TGTGCCTGGGAGAGCTCTGGGGCCAACGTCCTGACTTTC; CDR3 protein: CAWESSGANVLTF
D gene: -; clone size: -; CDR3 length: 13; J gene: TRBJ2-1; V gene: TRBV20-1; CDR3 DNA: TGCAGTGCTAGAAGGTACGGATACAATGAGCAGTTCTTC; CDR3 protein: CSARRYGYNEQFF
D gene: TRBD2; clone size: few; CDR3 length: 16; J gene: TRBJ2-5; V gene: TRBV4-1; CDR3 DNA: TGCGCCAGCACCCGGACTAGCGGGAGGGCCATGGAGACCCAGTACTTC; CDR3 protein: CASTRTSGRAMETQYF
D gene: TRBD2; clone size: -; CDR3 length: 18; J gene: TRBJ2-2; V gene: TRBV20-1; CDR3 DNA: TGCAGTGCTATGTTCGGGTTGGGACTAGCGGGAGAACACCGGGAGCTGTTTTTT; CDR3 protein: CSAMFGLGLAGEHRELFF
D gene: -; clone size: -; CDR3 length: 13; J gene: TRBJ2-5; V gene: TRBV3-1; CDR3 DNA: TGTGCCAGCAGCCAAAAGGTGGAAAAGACCCAGTACTTC; CDR3 protein: CASSQKVEKTQYF
D gene: -; clone size: -; CDR3 length: 15; J gene: TRBJ1-1; V gene: TRBV11-2; CDR3 DNA: TGTGCCAGCAGCTTAGATGGGCTCCCGAACACTGAAGCTTTCTTT; CDR3 protein: CASSLDGLPNTEAFF
D gene: -; clone size: -; CDR3 length: 11; J gene: TRBJ2-1; V gene: TRBV10-3; CDR3 DNA: TGTGCCATCACCAGGGGAGACGAGCAGTTCTTC; CDR3 protein: CAITRGDEQFF
D gene: TRBD2; clone size: many; CDR3 length: 16; J gene: TRBJ2-3; V gene: TRBV20-1; CDR3 DNA: TGCAGTGCTAGAGAGGCAATGGGACTAGCCTGGGGGGCGCAGTATTTT; CDR3 protein: CSAREAMGLAWGAQYF
D gene: -; clone size: few; CDR3 length: 13; J gene: TRBJ2-3; V gene: TRBV6-2/TRBV6-3; CDR3 DNA: TGTGCCAGCCGGGGGACGGCAGGGGATACGCAGTATTTT; CDR3 protein: CASRGTAGDTQYF
D gene: TRBD1; clone size: few; CDR3 length: 15; J gene: TRBJ1-6; V gene: TRBV20-1; CDR3 DNA: TGCAGTGCTTCTCTACCGGGACAGGGTAATTCACCCCTCCACTTT; CDR3 protein: CSASLPGQGNSPLHF
D gene: -; clone size: many; CDR3 length: 12; J gene: TRBJ2-7; V gene: TRBV12-3/TRBV12-4; CDR3 DNA: TGTGCCAGCAGTTTAGACGGTCACGAGCAGTACTTC; CDR3 protein: CASSLDGHEQYF
D gene: -; clone size: few; CDR3 length: 15; J gene: TRBJ1-6; V gene: TRBV12-3/TRBV12-4; CDR3 DNA: TGTGCCAGCAGCTTAAGGGGAGGAGGGAGTTCACCCCTCCACTTT; CDR3 protein: CASSLRGGGSSPLHF
D gene: -; clone size: few; CDR3 length: 9; J gene: TRBJ1-5; V gene: TRBV12-3/TRBV12-4; CDR3 DNA: TGTGCCCCCGTGGAGCCCCAGCATTTT; CDR3 protein: CAPVEPQHF
D gene: TRBD1; clone size: many; CDR3 length: 13; J gene: TRBJ1-5; V gene: TRBV2; CDR3 DNA: TGTGCCAGCAGCGACAGGGGCGGACAGCCCCAGCATTTT; CDR3 protein: CASSDRGGQPQHF
D gene: -; clone size: few; CDR3 length: 15; J gene: TRBJ2-5; V gene: TRBV11-3; CDR3 DNA: TGTGCCAGCAGCTTAGATACGGACCACAGGGAGACCCAGTACTTC; CDR3 protein: CASSLDTDHRETQYF
D gene: TRBD2; clone size: many; CDR3 length: 14; J gene: TRBJ2-7; V gene: TRBV5-1; CDR3 DNA: TGCGCCAGCAGTCCGGGAGGAGGGGCCTACGAGCAGTACTTC; CDR3 protein: CASSPGGGAYEQYF
D gene: -; clone size: many; CDR3 length: 16; J gene: TRBJ2-2; V gene: TRBV12-3/TRBV12-4; CDR3 DNA: TGTGCCAGCAGTTTGAGGACCGGGACTGGCACCGGGGAGCTGTTTTTT; CDR3 protein: CASSLRTGTGTGELFF
D gene: TRBD1; clone size: many; CDR3 length: 17; J gene: TRBJ2-5; V gene: TRBV12-3/TRBV12-4; CDR3 DNA: TGTGCCAGCAGTTTATATGACAGGGGAAAACCTTCAGAGACCCAGTACTTC; CDR3 protein: CASSLYDRGKPSETQYF
D gene: TRBD2; clone size: -; CDR3 length: 18; J gene: TRBJ2-1; V gene: TRBV7-2; CDR3 DNA: TGTGCCAGCAGCCGGACGATTCTAGCGGGAGTCGGCACCAATGAGCAGTTCTTC; CDR3 protein: CASSRTILAGVGTNEQFF
D gene: -; clone size: -; CDR3 length: 13; J gene: TRBJ2-1; V gene: TRBV20-1; CDR3 DNA: TGCAGTGCAACCATACCACAAGGCACTGAGCAGTTCTTC; CDR3 protein: CSATIPQGTEQFF
D gene: -; clone size: -; CDR3 length: 12; J gene: TRBJ1-6; V gene: TRBV25-1; CDR3 DNA: TGTGCCAGCAGTGAGCCCAATTCACCCCTCCACTTT; CDR3 protein: CASSEPNSPLHF
D gene: -; clone size: -; CDR3 length: 16; J gene: TRBJ2-7; V gene: TRBV6-6; CDR3 DNA: TGTGCCAGCAGTTACGAGGTCTGGGGGCAAAACTACGAGCAGTACTTC; CDR3 protein: CASSYEVWGQNYEQYF
D gene: TRBD2; clone size: many; CDR3 length: 16; J gene: TRBJ2-3; V gene: TRBV11-2; CDR3 DNA: TGTGCCAGCGCTTTCCTATTAGCGGGATCGCTGGGTACGCAGTATTTT; CDR3 protein: CASAFLLAGSLGTQYF
D gene: TRBD2; clone size: few; CDR3 length: 15; J gene: TRBJ2-3; V gene: TRBV2; CDR3 DNA: TGTGCCAGCAGTGAAGTGGGACTAGAGGCAGATACGCAGTATTTT; CDR3 protein: CASSEVGLEADTQYF
D gene: -; clone size: many; CDR3 length: 16; J gene: TRBJ1-6; V gene: TRBV5-1; CDR3 DNA: TGCGCCAGCAGCTTGGATTTACGGGGGGCAGGGTCACCCCTCCACTTT; CDR3 protein: CASSLDLRGAGSPLHF
D gene: -; clone size: -; CDR3 length: 14; J gene: TRBJ2-7; V gene: TRBV12-3/TRBV12-4; CDR3 DNA: TGTGCCAGCAGTTTAGGCGGTAGCGGCTACGAGCAGTACTTC; CDR3 protein: CASSLGGSGYEQYF
D gene: -; clone size: -; CDR3 length: 14; J gene: TRBJ2-1; V gene: TRBV5-4; CDR3 DNA: TGTGCCAGCAGTTACCGGACTGGCTACAATGAGCAGTTCTTC; CDR3 protein: CASSYRTGYNEQFF
D gene: -; clone size: -; CDR3 length: 15; J gene: TRBJ2-1; V gene: TRBV7-2; CDR3 DNA: TGTGCCAGCAGCTGGTTGACGGGAGAGGGCAATGAGCAGTTCTTC; CDR3 protein: CASSWLTGEGNEQFF
D gene: -; clone size: many; CDR3 length: 12; J gene: TRBJ1-1; V gene: TRBV20-1; CDR3 DNA: TGCAGTGCTAGATGGGGGAACACTGAAGCTTTCTTT; CDR3 protein: CSARWGNTEAFF
D gene: -; clone size: -; CDR3 length: 14; J gene: TRBJ2-7; V gene: TRBV5-1; CDR3 DNA: TGCGCCAGCAGCGCCAATCAGGGGACCTACGAGCAGTACTTC; CDR3 protein: CASSANQGTYEQYF
D gene: -; clone size: -; CDR3 length: 14; J gene: TRBJ2-2; V gene: TRBV19; CDR3 DNA: TGTGCCAGTAGACAGTTCCTGAACACCGGGGAGCTGTTTTTT; CDR3 protein: CASRQFLNTGELFF
D gene: -; clone size: few; CDR3 length: 14; J gene: TRBJ2-1; V gene: TRBV7-9; CDR3 DNA: TGTGCCAGCAGCTTAGACCTAGTTAACAATGAGCAGTTCTTC; CDR3 protein: CASSLDLVNNEQFF
D gene: TRBD2; clone size: few; CDR3 length: 17; J gene: TRBJ2-3; V gene: TRBV3-1; CDR3 DNA: TGTGCCAGCAGCCAAGAGATAGCGGGAGGTGTCACAGATACGCAGTATTTT; CDR3 protein: CASSQEIAGGVTDTQYF
D gene: TRBD2; clone size: many; CDR3 length: 17; J gene: TRBJ2-1; V gene: TRBV5-1; CDR3 DNA: TGCGCCAGCAGCTTGGGACCTAGCGGTAGCTCCTACAATGAGCAGTTCTTC; CDR3 protein: CASSLGPSGSSYNEQFF
D gene: -; clone size: -; CDR3 length: 13; J gene: TRBJ1-2; V gene: TRBV5-1; CDR3 DNA: TGCGCCAGCAGCTTGGATCTGGGGTCGGGCTACACCTTC; CDR3 protein: CASSLDLGSGYTF
D gene: -; clone size: many; CDR3 length: 16; J gene: TRBJ2-2; V gene: TRBV11-2; CDR3 DNA: TGTGCCAGCAGCTTAGTTTCGGGGTCGAACACCGGGGAGCTGTTTTTT; CDR3 protein: CASSLVSGSNTGELFF